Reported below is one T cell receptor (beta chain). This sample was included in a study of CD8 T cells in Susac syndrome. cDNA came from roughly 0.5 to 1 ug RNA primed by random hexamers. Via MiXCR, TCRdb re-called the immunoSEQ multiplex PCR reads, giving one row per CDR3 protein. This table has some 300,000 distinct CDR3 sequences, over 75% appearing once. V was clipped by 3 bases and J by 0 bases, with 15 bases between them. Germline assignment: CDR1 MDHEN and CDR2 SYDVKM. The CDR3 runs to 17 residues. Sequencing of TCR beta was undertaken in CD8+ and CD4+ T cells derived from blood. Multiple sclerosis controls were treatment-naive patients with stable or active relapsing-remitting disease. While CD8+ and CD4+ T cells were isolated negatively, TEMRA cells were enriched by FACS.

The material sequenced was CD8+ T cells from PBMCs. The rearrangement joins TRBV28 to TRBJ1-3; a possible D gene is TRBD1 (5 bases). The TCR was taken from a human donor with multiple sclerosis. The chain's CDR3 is CASSFPTASYSGNTIYF. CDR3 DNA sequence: TGTGCCAGCAGTTTTCCGACAGCGTCCTACTCTGGAAACACCATATATTTT.